This TCR beta chain was observed in a study of CD8 T cells in ankylosing spondylitis. Study observations and caveats: Significant enrichment of disease-linked clones was reported in matched ankylosing spondylitis synovial fluid. Seven or eight highly homologous variants formed a TCR beta motif that appeared characteristic of ankylosing spondylitis blood. Peripheral blood held disease-linked clones only at relatively low frequency, and these were CD8+.

Trimming took 4 bases from V and 3 from J; bases not matched to a gene: 5. The V gene's germline CDR1 is SGDLS and CDR2 YYNGEE. This CDR3 comprises 15 residues. This clonotype has ten or more counts. Its target is unknown. Scientists made TCR beta libraries using quantitative 5'-RACE with molecular barcodes. TCRdb passed the 5' RACE reads through MiXCR, listing each CDR3 protein once. The data contain roughly 130,000 distinct CDR3 sequences, roughly 15% of them singletons. The sequencing input was blood, either unsorted or a sorted T cell fraction (not recorded which). The clonotype originates from a female donor with ankylosing spondylitis or in good health (not recorded which). The V and J genes are TRBV9 and TRBJ1-5; 9 nucleotides align to TRBD1. CDR3 DNA sequence: TGTGCCAGCAGCAGAGGGACAGGGCACAATCAGCCCCAGCATTTT. Translated, it gives CASSRGTGHNQPQHF.